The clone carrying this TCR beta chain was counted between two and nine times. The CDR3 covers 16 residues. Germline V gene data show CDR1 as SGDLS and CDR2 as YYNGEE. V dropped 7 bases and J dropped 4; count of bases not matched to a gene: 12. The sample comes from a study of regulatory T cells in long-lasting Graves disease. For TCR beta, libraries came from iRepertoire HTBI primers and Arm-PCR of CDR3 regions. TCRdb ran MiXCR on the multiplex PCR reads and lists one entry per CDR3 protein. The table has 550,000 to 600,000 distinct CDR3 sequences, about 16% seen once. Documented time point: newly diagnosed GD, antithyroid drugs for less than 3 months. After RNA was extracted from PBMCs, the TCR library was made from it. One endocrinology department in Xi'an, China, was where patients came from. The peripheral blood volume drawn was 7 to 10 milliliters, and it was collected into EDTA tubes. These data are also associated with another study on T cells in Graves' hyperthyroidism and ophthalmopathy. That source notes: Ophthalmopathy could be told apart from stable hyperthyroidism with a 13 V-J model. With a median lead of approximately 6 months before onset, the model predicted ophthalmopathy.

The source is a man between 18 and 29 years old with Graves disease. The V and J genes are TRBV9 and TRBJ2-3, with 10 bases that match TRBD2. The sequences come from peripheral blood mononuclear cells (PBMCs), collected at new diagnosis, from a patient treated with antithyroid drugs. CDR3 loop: CASGSSAGGPPDTQYF. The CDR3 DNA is TGTGCCAGCGGGAGTTCAGCGGGAGGGCCCCCAGATACGCAGTATTTT.